Given below is one T cell receptor (beta chain) in context. This entry is derived from a study of blood T cell repertoires in COVID-19. Study-level background: The United States, Italy and Spain supplied acute and convalescent COVID-19 samples. The cDNA or gDNA used as material had been derived from T cells, B-cell-depleted T cells, or PBMCs.

Sequenced by immunoSEQ multiplex PCR; TCRdb stores in-frame clones only, minus some. Of just over 650,000 clones listed, approximately 90% are singletons. Trimming stripped 1 base from V and 1 base from J, with 8 bases between. In germline, CDR1 is SGHRS, CDR2 YFSETQ. The CDR3 extends over 15 amino acids. V gene TRBV5-1 combines with J gene TRBJ2-2; no reliable D call. Sequencing was performed on peripheral blood. This TCR was sampled from a woman younger than 30 with acute or convalescent COVID-19. The CDR3 reads CASSLKQLNTGELFF. CDR3 in DNA: TGCGCCAGCAGCTTGAAACAGTTGAACACCGGGGAGCTGTTTTTT.